Listed below are T cell receptor beta chains from one sample, sequenced in a study of blood T cell repertoires in COVID-19. Profiled with immunoSEQ multiplex PCR; TCRdb holds only in-frame clones, not every one. Of some 200,000 clones in the sample, 85% were seen once. Material for sequencing was peripheral blood. The receptors derive from a woman between 65 and 79 years old with COVID-19, enrolled during active disease. The CDR3 runs from the conserved cysteine through the conserved F or W. Each record gives: V gene, clone size, D gene, J gene, CDR3 DNA, CDR3 protein. D genes are given only for firm matches. Clone size, where shown, is once, few, many, or a class for clones that have expanded.

v_call: TRBV5-6; clone_size: NA; d_call: TRBD2; j_call: TRBJ2-7; cdr3_nt: TGTGCCAGCAGCTTAACGGCGGGGGGCTCTTCCTACGAGCAGTACTTC; cdr3_aa: CASSLTAGGSSYEQYF
v_call: TRBV3-1/TRBV3-2; clone_size: NA; d_call: NA; j_call: TRBJ2-1; cdr3_nt: TGTGCCAGCAGCCAAAGGGTGGCGGGTCCTCTTCATGAGCAGTTCTTC; cdr3_aa: CASSQRVAGPLHEQFF
v_call: TRBV18; clone_size: NA; d_call: NA; j_call: TRBJ1-5; cdr3_nt: TGTGCCAGCTCACCCGCGACAGGCCCCCTCGGGAGCAATCAGCCCCAGCATTTT; cdr3_aa: CASSPATGPLGSNQPQHF
v_call: TRBV29-1; clone_size: once; d_call: TRBD1; j_call: TRBJ1-2; cdr3_nt: TGCAGCGTTGCCCTCGGACAGGATCATGGCTACACCTTC; cdr3_aa: CSVALGQDHGYTF
v_call: TRBV7-2; clone_size: NA; d_call: NA; j_call: TRBJ2-7; cdr3_nt: TGTGCCAGCAGCTTAGCTCCGGGACTTAGGAGCTCCTACGAGCAGTACTTC; cdr3_aa: CASSLAPGLRSSYEQYF
v_call: TRBV2; clone_size: few; d_call: NA; j_call: TRBJ2-7; cdr3_nt: TGTGCCAGCAGTGTCCGGGACAACTCCTACGAGCAGTACTTC; cdr3_aa: CASSVRDNSYEQYF
v_call: TRBV6-5; clone_size: NA; d_call: TRBD1; j_call: TRBJ1-1; cdr3_nt: TGTGCCAGCAGCCGGGACAGGGGGCGTGAAGCTTTCTTT; cdr3_aa: CASSRDRGREAFF
v_call: TRBV27; clone_size: once; d_call: NA; j_call: TRBJ2-7; cdr3_nt: TGTGCCAGCAGTCCCCTCCCCGGGACAAAGAATTACGAGCAGTACTTC; cdr3_aa: CASSPLPGTKNYEQYF
v_call: TRBV4-3; clone_size: NA; d_call: NA; j_call: TRBJ2-7; cdr3_nt: TGCGCCAGCAGCTGGCGGAGGGACGACGAGCAGTACTTC; cdr3_aa: CASSWRRDDEQYF
v_call: TRBV7-6; clone_size: NA; d_call: NA; j_call: TRBJ2-5; cdr3_nt: TGTGCCAGCAGCTTTACGGACATCCAAGAGACCCAGTACTTC; cdr3_aa: CASSFTDIQETQYF
v_call: TRBV7-2; clone_size: NA; d_call: TRBD2; j_call: TRBJ2-7; cdr3_nt: TGTGCCAGCAGCTTAGTGGCTAGCGGGAGGGTCGGGGACGAGCAGTACTTC; cdr3_aa: CASSLVASGRVGDEQYF
v_call: TRBV6-5; clone_size: once; d_call: NA; j_call: TRBJ2-3; cdr3_nt: TGTGCCAGCAGTAAGGAAACTAGGCATACGCAGTATTTT; cdr3_aa: CASSKETRHTQYF
v_call: TRBV4-2; clone_size: NA; d_call: TRBD2; j_call: TRBJ2-7; cdr3_nt: TGTGCCAGCAGCCTCAGCGGGAGTGGTTACGAGCAGTACTTC; cdr3_aa: CASSLSGSGYEQYF
v_call: TRBV27; clone_size: NA; d_call: TRBD1; j_call: TRBJ1-2; cdr3_nt: TGTGCCAGCAGGGCCAGGGGGTCCCCGTGGGGCTACACCTTC; cdr3_aa: CASRARGSPWGYTF
v_call: TRBV4-3; clone_size: few; d_call: TRBD2; j_call: TRBJ2-1; cdr3_nt: TGCGCCAGCAGCCAAGGGCGCGGACTAGCGGGAGGTGTGGAGCAGTTCTTC; cdr3_aa: CASSQGRGLAGGVEQFF
v_call: TRBV5-5; clone_size: NA; d_call: NA; j_call: TRBJ2-3; cdr3_nt: TGTGCCAGCAGCTTGTGGCCCCATCAGACAGATACGCAGTATTTT; cdr3_aa: CASSLWPHQTDTQYF
v_call: TRBV5-6; clone_size: NA; d_call: NA; j_call: TRBJ2-6; cdr3_nt: TGTGCCAGCAGCCCCGAGAGGTCGCCCTACTCTGGGGCCAACGTCCTGACTTTC; cdr3_aa: CASSPERSPYSGANVLTF
v_call: TRBV11-3; clone_size: NA; d_call: TRBD2; j_call: TRBJ2-3; cdr3_nt: TGTGCCAGCAGCCTAGCGGGAGACACAGATACGCAGTATTTT; cdr3_aa: CASSLAGDTDTQYF
v_call: TRBV11-3; clone_size: NA; d_call: TRBD1; j_call: TRBJ2-5; cdr3_nt: TGTGCCAGCAGCTTTGGGACAGGGTTCGGAGAGACCCAGTACTTC; cdr3_aa: CASSFGTGFGETQYF
v_call: TRBV6-2/TRBV6-3; clone_size: NA; d_call: NA; j_call: TRBJ1-1; cdr3_nt: TGTGCCAGCAGTTACCCCAGGCACATGAACACTGAAGCTTTCTTT; cdr3_aa: CASSYPRHMNTEAFF
v_call: TRBV29-1; clone_size: NA; d_call: TRBD1; j_call: TRBJ1-2; cdr3_nt: TGCAGCGCCCGGGGACAGGGGACCTATGGCTACACCTTC; cdr3_aa: CSARGQGTYGYTF
v_call: TRBV10-3; clone_size: NA; d_call: TRBD1; j_call: TRBJ1-1; cdr3_nt: TGTGCCATCAGTGCCGACCACAGGGGGCGCACTGAAGCTTTCTTT; cdr3_aa: CAISADHRGRTEAFF
v_call: TRBV4-1; clone_size: NA; d_call: NA; j_call: TRBJ2-2; cdr3_nt: TGCGCCAGCAGCCATCTAGGATCCGGGGAGCTGTTTTTT; cdr3_aa: CASSHLGSGELFF
v_call: TRBV4-2; clone_size: NA; d_call: TRBD2; j_call: TRBJ2-2; cdr3_nt: TGTGCCAGCAGCCAAGATAACCCGGGGACTAGCGGGGAAGTCGGGGAGCTGTTTTTT; cdr3_aa: CASSQDNPGTSGEVGELFF
v_call: TRBV5-1; clone_size: NA; d_call: TRBD1; j_call: TRBJ1-5; cdr3_nt: TGCGCCAGCAGCTTGGGACAGGGGGTCAATCAGCCCCAGCATTTT; cdr3_aa: CASSLGQGVNQPQHF
v_call: TRBV5-4; clone_size: NA; d_call: NA; j_call: TRBJ2-1; cdr3_nt: TGTGCCAGCAGCTTGATATCACCGGTCCGGAGGGGGCGGGAGCAGTTCTTC; cdr3_aa: CASSLISPVRRGREQFF
v_call: TRBV25-1; clone_size: NA; d_call: TRBD1; j_call: TRBJ2-1; cdr3_nt: TGTGCCAGCAGTGAAAACGCAGGGGGCGGCTACAATGAGCAGTTCTTC; cdr3_aa: CASSENAGGGYNEQFF
v_call: TRBV7-2; clone_size: NA; d_call: TRBD1; j_call: TRBJ2-7; cdr3_nt: TGTGCCAGCAGCCCGAATTGGGGGACAGGGGAGGTGCAGTACTTC; cdr3_aa: CASSPNWGTGEVQYF
v_call: TRBV20-1; clone_size: NA; d_call: TRBD2; j_call: TRBJ2-7; cdr3_nt: TGCAGTGCTAGTCGCCTCGGGTTTAGCGGGGGGCTTTACGAGCAGTACTTC; cdr3_aa: CSASRLGFSGGLYEQYF
v_call: TRBV19; clone_size: few; d_call: TRBD1; j_call: TRBJ1-2; cdr3_nt: TGTGCCAGTAGTCTAGACAGGGGTAATTATGGCTACACCTTC; cdr3_aa: CASSLDRGNYGYTF
v_call: TRBV7-3; clone_size: NA; d_call: NA; j_call: TRBJ1-6; cdr3_nt: TGTGCCAGCAGCTTGACAGACAATTCACCCCTCCACTTT; cdr3_aa: CASSLTDNSPLHF
v_call: TRBV11-3; clone_size: NA; d_call: TRBD1; j_call: TRBJ1-1; cdr3_nt: TGTGCCAGCAGCGCGGGACAGGGGAGAGAAGCTTTCTTT; cdr3_aa: CASSAGQGREAFF
v_call: TRBV10-3; clone_size: NA; d_call: NA; j_call: TRBJ2-1; cdr3_nt: TGTGCCATCAGTGCCCCAGAGAGGGCTCGAAACTCTAACTACAATGAGCAGTTCTTC; cdr3_aa: CAISAPERARNSNYNEQFF
v_call: TRBV6-5; clone_size: NA; d_call: NA; j_call: TRBJ1-6; cdr3_nt: TGTGCCAGCAGCCCAAGTTGGCAGGGTGATTCACCCCTCCACTTT; cdr3_aa: CASSPSWQGDSPLHF
v_call: TRBV6-5; clone_size: NA; d_call: NA; j_call: TRBJ1-1; cdr3_nt: TGTGCCAGCAGTTATAATAGCGAGAATGAAGCTTTCTTT; cdr3_aa: CASSYNSENEAFF